This T cell receptor (beta chain) was recorded in a study of blood T cell repertoires in COVID-19 (dated by TCRdb to 2018 to 2020). About the study as a whole: Collaborator samples came from the United States, Italy and Spain and covered acute and convalescent phases of COVID-19. The material from the prospective study consisted of cDNA or gDNA derived from T cells, B-cell-depleted T cells, or PBMCs. The dataset comprised deeply sampled blood TCRbeta repertoires from subjects exposed to, actively infected with, or recovered from COVID-19. The repertoires were released in a freely available public database meant as a resource for research on the immune response to SARS-CoV-2. Samples came from the ongoing ImmuneRACE study (first 160 participants) plus 1,254 subjects from 6 global collaborators. The sample metadata nearly always contained a de-identified subject ID, COVID-19 status, age in years and sex. HLA class I and class II types, where available, came from metadata supplied by the sample provider rather than from assay-based typing. Points the paper makes about the study in general: The amount of clinical and demographic metadata varied by source and participant and was provided uncurated.

As regards this clone: What antigen it recognizes has not been identified. Base-call qualities are not available, and no considerably larger clone is one nucleotide away.

Whole blood was collected in K2EDTA tubes by collaborating institutions according to the institutions' own protocols. For TCRbeta analysis, collaborators shipped samples in one of three forms: frozen whole blood, isolated PBMCs, or DNA extracted from either of those sample types. Via the germline V gene, CDR1 is SQVTM and CDR2 ANQGSEA. After removal of 6 bases from V and 3 bases from J, the junction retains 1 base not matched to a gene. The CDR3 runs 12 residues from the cysteine to the phenylalanine. Of the read, only the CDR3 DNA is kept; its 36 bases are in frame from base 1. TCRbeta CDR3 regions were amplified from genomic DNA using the immunoSEQ Assay, a bias-controlled multiplex PCR. Per the authors' processing: The number of nucleated cells in each sample was estimated by amplification of reference gene primers within the assay. To quantify the absolute abundance of each unique TCRbeta CDR3 rearrangement, sequence reads were collapsed and filtered. For each sample, productive Simpson clonality was calculated as the square root of Simpson's diversity index across productive rearrangements. This is the immuneACCESS table as TCRdb keeps it, with only in-frame sequences that have V and J called. A part of the clones is gone; compared with another copy, unresolved V genes explain less than half, and the rest is unexplained. D and trimming come from the DNA, and the V and J calls and clone size come from that table. This sample comprises 95,000 to 150,000 clones, about 88% of them detected only once. More than 1.5% of the sample goes to the ten largest clones.

Sequencing was done on a sample of peripheral blood. This TCR was sampled from a human donor in a cohort sampled during active COVID-19. The V and J genes are TRBV29-1 and TRBJ1-4; TRBD1 aligns with 7 central bases. The CDR3 region: CSVGTANEKLFF. The sequenced DNA: TGCAGCGTAGGGACAGCTAATGAAAAACTGTTTTTT. Here the CDR3 is joined to the reference TRBV29-1 and TRBJ1-4 genes, and the full variable domain is: SAVISQKPSRDICQRGTSLTIQCQVDSQVTMMFWYRQQPGQSLTLIATANQGSEATYESGFVIDKFPISRPNLTFSTLTVSNMSPEDSSIYLCSVGTANEKLFFGSGTQLSVL.